This T cell receptor (beta chain) was retrieved from a study of blood T cell repertoires in COVID-19. Profiled with immunoSEQ multiplex PCR; TCRdb holds only in-frame clones, not every one. The sample has 70,000 to 100,000 clones; 90% are singletons. The germline V gene encodes CDR1 SGHVS and CDR2 FQNEAQ. The length of the CDR3 is 14 residues. V shed 1 base and J shed 0 bases, with 5 bases lying between them. Sequencing was carried out using peripheral blood. This chain joins TRBV7-8 and TRBJ2-3; the D is unclear. The receptor was isolated from a woman older than 75 with active or convalescent COVID-19. CDR3 in amino acids: CASSLVISTDTQYF. The CDR3, as DNA: TGTGCCAGCAGCTTAGTTATCAGCACAGATACGCAGTATTTT.